What follows is one T cell receptor (beta chain) and its context. Its antigen remains unidentified. The sample comes from a study of Graves' ophthalmopathy and Graves' hyperthyroidism. Study at large: The collection of peripheral blood took place at initial diagnosis, before any treatment.

General study findings and limits: Blood shared most expanded thyroid clonotypes above 0.001 frequency.

CDR3 regions of TCR beta were amplified from RNA transcripts. An opening RT-PCR round employed HTBI primers and preceded a second-round multiplex PCR. TCRdb processed the multiplex PCR reads anew with MiXCR; each CDR3 protein has one entry. This table has some 750,000 distinct CDR3 sequences, around 40% appearing once. The V end lost 7 bases, the J end lost 2 bases, and 15 bases lay between the germline ends. Germline CDR1 reads ENHRY; CDR2 reads SYGVKD. The CDR3 runs to 14 residues. This sequence originates from an adult man with Graves' ophthalmopathy. What was sequenced was peripheral blood. The chain uses TRBV10-3 and TRBJ2-7; D is unresolved. CDR3 bases: TGTGCCATCACAATTGAACACCCCACCTACGAGCAGTACTTC. This sequence encodes CAITIEHPTYEQYF.